Below, 13 T cell receptor beta chains from the same sample are listed, as sequenced in a study of T cells in Graves' hyperthyroidism and ophthalmopathy. The source material, RNA transcripts, was used to amplify TCR beta CDR3 regions. TCR CDR3 underwent first-round RT-PCR with the HTBI primer set. TCRdb reprocessed the multiplex PCR reads via MiXCR and lists one record per CDR3 protein. The sample consists of 450,000 to 650,000 distinct CDR3 sequences, more than 13% of them appearing once. Specimen: blood. These receptors were taken from a woman aged 18-35 years with Graves' ophthalmopathy.

The chain couples TRBV19 to TRBJ1-1, with no clear D. The CDR3 length is 14 residues. CDR1 is LNHDA, CDR2 SQIVND, per germline (reference sequence). Trimming shortened V by 5 bases and J by 7 bases, and 17 bases separated the two germline ends. Here the CDR3 DNA reads TGTGCCAGTAGTCCTGCGACGGGTCATTTTGAAGCTTTCTTT. This encodes CASSPATGHFEAFF. Full variable domain (rest looked up from reference TRBV19 and TRBJ1-1): DGGITQSPKYLFRKEGQNVTLSCEQNLNHDAMYWYRQDPGQGLRLIYYSQIVNDFQKGDIAEGYSVSREKKESFPLTVTSAQKNPTAFYLCASSPATGHFEAFFGQGTRLTVV.

The sample holds many counts of this clonotype. This chain joins TRBV4-3 and TRBJ2-3; maybe TRBD2 (6 bases). The CDR3 loop spans 15 amino acids. Trimming stripped 1 base from V and 1 base from J, with 9 bases between. Germline V gene lookup returns CDR1 LGHNA and CDR2 YSLEER. CDR3 nucleotides: TGCGCCAGCAGCCAAGTTTTAGCGGGCACAGATACGCAGTATTTT. Translation: CASSQVLAGTDTQYF.

This chain uses TRBV12-3 or TRBV12-4 with TRBJ2-7; D gene unclear. The CDR3 extends over 15 amino acids. The V end was cut by 0 bases, the J end by 3 bases, with 12 bases between. The CDR3 nucleotides are TGTGCCAGCAGTTTAGCACACAGAACGAGCTACGAGCAGTACTTC. Its protein is CASSLAHRTSYEQYF.

The chain is built from TRBV29-1 and TRBJ2-1; 10 bases agree with TRBD1. The CDR3 has 14 amino acids. The V and J ends lost 7 bases and 5 bases, in that order; junction bases with no gene match: 8. The germline gives CDR1 SQVTM, CDR2 ANQGSEA. The CDR3 DNA follows: TGCAGCGCCGGGGGGGACAGGGGCCACAATGAGCAGTTCTTC. Protein: CSAGGDRGHNEQFF.

The chain links TRBV6-1 to TRBJ2-7; 9 nucleotides agree with TRBD1. The CDR3 is made up of 15 amino acids. CDR1 and CDR2 (germline): MNHNS, SASEGT. Losses at the gene ends were 5 bases for V and 5 bases for J; bases not matched to a gene: 10. The CDR3 protein is CASSSVQGAKNEQYF. In nucleotides, the CDR3 is TGTGCCAGCAGTTCCGTACAGGGGGCGAAAAACGAGCAGTACTTC.

This clonotype was counted at least ten times. The J gene is TRBJ2-7, the V gene TRBV7-2, with 8 bases that match TRBD2. After removal of 2 bases from V and 5 bases from J, the junction contained 8 bases not matched to a gene. Germline V lookup: CDR1 SGHTA, CDR2 FQGNSA. The CDR3 consists of 15 residues. CDR3 sequence: CASSLPSRGGHEQYF. The CDR3 coding sequence is TGTGCCAGCAGCTTACCCAGCCGGGGGGGCCACGAGCAGTACTTC.

This clonotype was observed at least ten times. This sequence joins TRBV28 and TRBJ2-1; D is undetermined. The ends were cut back, 4 bases at V and 4 bases at J, with 8 bases in the middle. CDR3 length: 13 amino acids. Per the germline V gene, CDR1 is MDHEN and CDR2 is SYDVKM. DNA of the CDR3: TGTGCCAGCAGTTACGGCCCTTACAATGAGCAGTTCTTC. This gives the protein CASSYGPYNEQFF.

This clonotype was counted many times. This chain links TRBV24-1 with TRBJ2-1; TRBD1 agrees at 9 bases. V was clipped by 7 bases and J by 8 bases; unmatched bases: 8. The CDR3 is made up of 14 amino acids. Germline V gene lookup returns CDR1 KGHDR and CDR2 SFDVKD. The CDR3 protein is CATRTGQGTDEQFF. The CDR3 DNA follows: TGTGCCACCAGAACGGGACAGGGAACGGATGAGCAGTTCTTC.

This clonotype was recorded at least ten times. This chain joins TRBV6-2 or TRBV6-3 and TRBJ2-6, with 7 bases fitting TRBD1. Germline V lookup: CDR1 MNHEY, CDR2 SVGEGT. The CDR3 consists of 17 residues. J gave up 0 bases and V 6 bases, and 8 bases lay outside the gene matches. The CDR3 DNA reads as TGTGCCAGCAGGAAAATAGACAGGGTCTCTGGGGCCAACGTCCTGACTTTC. Translated: CASRKIDRVSGANVLTF.

There are a few counts of this clonotype. The chain joins TRBV4-1 to TRBJ2-5, with D possibly being TRBD1 or TRBD2 (5 bases each). CDR1 is MGHRA and CDR2 is YSYEKL in the germline V gene. This CDR3 region has 16 residues. Trimming stripped 6 bases from V and 7 bases from J, with 24 bases between. The chain's CDR3 is CASSLIPSGTHGTQYF. In nucleotides, the CDR3 is TGCGCCAGCAGTCTCATTCCCTCCGGGACCCATGGGACCCAGTACTTC.

This clonotype was observed a few times. This chain links TRBV19 with TRBJ1-6; 8 positions agree with TRBD1. The V and J ends lost 4 bases and 10 bases, in that order; junction bases with no gene match: 9. Germline V gene data show CDR1 as LNHDA and CDR2 as SQIVND (reference sequence). This CDR3 is 15 amino acids long. The CDR3 protein is CASSTLTGVGSPLHF. The CDR3, as DNA: TGTGCCAGTAGTACCTTGACAGGGGTGGGATCACCCCTCCACTTT.

At least ten counts were recorded for this clonotype. The V call is TRBV7-9, the J call TRBJ1-5; no firm D call. Trimming took 2 bases from V and 3 from J, leaving 8 bases between them. This CDR3 has 14 amino acids. Germline V lookup: CDR1 SEHNR, CDR2 FQNEAQ (reference sequence). Here the CDR3 reads CASSLLSFNQPQHF. The CDR3 nucleotides read TGTGCCAGCAGCTTACTAAGTTTCAATCAGCCCCAGCATTTT.

This clonotype was found a few times. This chain uses TRBV4-1 with TRBJ2-6, with 8 bases that match TRBD1. The CDR3 length is 16 residues. Germline CDR1 is MGHRA and CDR2 is YSYEKL. Losses at the gene ends were 4 bases for V and 4 bases for J; bases not matched to a gene: 6. The CDR3 is CASSRQDRGGANVLTF. In nucleotides, the CDR3 is TGCGCCAGCAGCCGACAAGACAGGGGCGGGGCCAACGTCCTGACTTTC.